The clone carrying this T cell receptor beta chain was seen a handful of times. Its antigen remains unidentified. The ends were cut back, 7 bases at V and 8 bases at J, with 14 bases in the middle. The germline CDR1 and CDR2 sequences are MNHNS and SASEGT. The CDR3 spans 12 residues. Included in the TCR beta cDNA libraries were unique molecular identifiers. TCRdb recomputed calls from the PCR reads with MiXCR, one row per CDR3 protein. There are hundreds of thousands of distinct CDR3 sequences in the sample; 25% to 30% occur only once, and roughly 0.53% lies in the top ten. This record comes from a study of post-analysis software for immune sequencing data. As for the study in general: Relapsing-remitting, secondary progressive and progressive-relapsing multiple sclerosis were all included among the disease courses. Overall study results and limits: In patients, TRBV5-6, TRBV5-1 and TRBV20-1 belonged to five TRBV segments found more frequently than in controls.

This chain uses TRBV6-1 with TRBJ1-2; D uncertain. Sequencing was performed on blood. This sequence was found in a girl under 18 with multiple sclerosis. CDR3 protein: CASTEYVEGYTF. The CDR3 DNA reads as TGTGCCAGCACAGAGTATGTCGAAGGCTACACCTTC.